Sequencing of this TCR beta chain was carried out in a study of CD8 T cells in Susac syndrome. Study-wide findings and caveats: As acknowledged by the study, its TCR sequencing and HLA analysis included a relatively small number of individuals.

With respect to this clonotype: The antigen is not known.

RNA in amounts of roughly 0.5 to 1 ug was reverse transcribed with random hexamers. With immunoSEQ multiplex PCR, TCR beta CDR3 was amplified across 54 Vbeta and 13 Jbeta. MiXCR, run by TCRdb on the immunoSEQ multiplex PCR reads, gives a single entry per CDR3 protein. The data hold 250,000 or so distinct CDR3 sequences, with just over 90% observed a single time. In contrast to the negatively isolated CD8+ and CD4+ T cells, TEMRA cells were FACS-enriched. Germline CDR1 reads DFQATT; CDR2 reads SNEGSKA (reference sequence). CDR3 size: 11 residues. Between the trimmed V and J ends, which lost 5 bases and 7 bases, there was a span of 11 bases.

The chain recombines TRBV20-1 with TRBJ1-1; the D is unclear. The sequence came from a human donor with multiple sclerosis. Sequencing input: CD4+ T cells from PBMCs. CDR3 sequence (DNA): TGCAGTGCTTCTCTTGGCGTTGAAGCTTTCTTT. Residues: CSASLGVEAFF.